This TCR beta chain is drawn from a study of blood T cell repertoires in COVID-19. Study information: Specimens from acute and convalescent COVID-19 originated in the United States, Italy and Spain. Nucleic acid was either cDNA or gDNA, and it came from T cells, B-cell-depleted T cells, or PBMCs.

During active infection, Seattle patients enrolled and were then monitored through disease. The CDR3 is made up of 14 amino acids. Trimming removed 8 bases from V and 3 bases from J; junction bases left unmatched: 9. Germline CDR1 and CDR2: ENHRY and SYGVKD. Study processing details: Nucleated cell counts were estimated from reference gene primer amplification. Sequencing used immunoSEQ multiplex PCR; TCRdb keeps in-frame clones, though not all of them. V, J and clone size reflect that table, while D and trimming were determined from the DNA. The profile covers 130,000 to 150,000 clones, with 80% to 90% appearing a single time and roughly 13% taken by the ten largest.

V is TRBV10-3 and J is TRBJ2-7; 8 bases align to TRBD1. The sequencing sample was made of peripheral blood. The source is a man younger than 35 with COVID-19, enrolled during active disease. CDR3 DNA sequence: TGTGCCATCGGCCGCCCAGGGGGCCTCTACGAGCAGTACTTC. The encoded protein is CAIGRPGGLYEQYF.